The 31 T cell receptor beta chains presented below share a single source sample, sequenced in a study of T cell responses to AZD1222 COVID-19 vaccine (dated by TCRdb to the early 2020s). The sample's time point, from its label and the paper: baseline before first vaccination. Libraries came from the immunoSEQ multiplex PCR assay. TCRdb limited this immuneACCESS table to in-frame rearrangements with V and J called. A share of clones is missing; checked studies link under half to unresolved V genes, and the rest is unexplained. Across this sample there are about 120,000 clones, with about nine tenths seen only once. Jointly, the top ten make up roughly 7.7% of the sample. This material consisted of peripheral blood, taken on day 0 of AZD1222 vaccination. These receptors all come from an adult in good health.

The chain employs TRBV4-3 and TRBJ2-4; D is possibly TRBD2 (6 bases). This CDR3 has 15 amino acids. Germline assignment: CDR1 LGHNA and CDR2 YSLEER. Trimming pared 0 bases from V and 6 bases from J, leaving 12 bases between. CDR3 loop: CASSQEPGTPNIQYF. DNA for the CDR3: TGCGCCAGCAGCCAAGAACCCGGGACTCCAAACATTCAGTACTTC.

The chain employs TRBV7-2 and TRBJ2-3, with 13 bases lining up with TRBD2. After removal of 5 bases from V and 2 bases from J, the junction contained 4 bases not matched to a gene. Germline V gene lookup returns CDR1 SGHTA and CDR2 FQGNSA. The CDR3 has 16 residues. This CDR3 is CASSTGTSGTTDTQYF. The CDR3 nucleotides read TGTGCCAGCAGCACGGGGACTAGCGGGACCACAGATACGCAGTATTTT.

The rearrangement links TRBV5-4 to TRBJ1-1; D is unclear. Trimming pared 0 bases from V and 1 base from J, leaving 4 bases between. The CDR3 is 13 residues long. The V gene's germline CDR1 is SGHNT and CDR2 YYREEE (reference sequence). The CDR3 sequence: CASSLAANTEAFF. The CDR3 DNA sequence: TGTGCCAGCAGCTTGGCCGCGAACACTGAAGCTTTCTTT.

The V gene is TRBV3-1 (or the pseudogene TRBV3-2), the J gene TRBJ2-7, with TRBD1 matching 9 bases. J lost 6 bases, V lost 3 bases, and 6 bases had no gene match. CDR1 is LGHDT and CDR2 is YNNKEL in the germline V gene (reference sequence). The CDR3 is made up of 14 amino acids. CDR3 nucleotides: TGTGCCAGCAGCCAGTGGGGACAGGGCACCGAGCAGTACTTC. Translating it yields CASSQWGQGTEQYF.

The V call is TRBV6-5, the J call TRBJ1-6; TRBD1 matches at 9 bases. V gave up 6 bases and J gave up 10 bases; unmatched junction bases: 4. The CDR3 totals 13 residues. CDR1 MNHEY and CDR2 SVGAGI come from the germline V gene. CDR3 nucleotides: TGTGCCAGCAGGGACAGGGGACACTCACCCCTCCACTTT. It specifies CASRDRGHSPLHF.

This chain joins TRBV5-5 and TRBJ1-4, with TRBD1 matching over 7 bases. The V gene end was trimmed by 1 base and the J gene end by 8 bases; junction bases not matched to a gene: 8. The germline V gene encodes CDR1 SGHKS and CDR2 YYEKEE (reference sequence). There are 15 residues in the CDR3. CDR3 in DNA: TGTGCCAGCAGCTTGTTTCTACAGGGGTGGGAAAAACTGTTTTTT. Translating gives CASSLFLQGWEKLFF.

The CDR3 loop reads CASSQGQGIQYF. The CDR3 nucleotides read TGTGCCAGCAGCCAGGGACAGGGGATACAGTACTTC. V and J are TRBV7-8 and TRBJ2-4, with 10 bases aligning to TRBD1. CDR1 SGHVS and CDR2 FQNEAQ come from the germline V gene. V shed 5 bases, J shed 13 bases, and the junction held 5 bases outside the gene matches. This CDR3 comprises 12 residues.

The chain combines TRBV7-2 with TRBJ2-1; 7 bases line up with TRBD1. Trimming at V came to 7 bases and at J to 10 bases, leaving 13 bases not matched to a gene. The CDR3 runs 14 residues. Germline CDR1 is SGHTA and CDR2 is FQGNSA. Here the CDR3 reads CASKDRVGAEEQFF. The CDR3 DNA reads TGTGCCAGCAAAGACAGGGTAGGGGCGGAGGAGCAGTTCTTC.

The genes are TRBV28 and TRBJ1-4; D is uncertain. Trimming cost V 1 base and J 7 bases, with 13 bases left between them. The V gene's germline CDR1 is MDHEN and CDR2 SYDVKM. The CDR3 covers 15 residues. The DNA of the CDR3 is TGTGCCAGCAGTTTATTTGTTAACTCGGGTGAAAAACTGTTTTTT. It translates to CASSLFVNSGEKLFF. The variable domain in full, with the rest retrieved from reference TRBV28 and TRBJ1-4, is DVKVTQSSRYLVKRTGEKVFLECVQDMDHENMFWYRQDPGLGLRLIYFSYDVKMKEKGDIPEGYSVSREKKERFSLILESASTNQTSMYLCASSLFVNSGEKLFFGSGTQLSVL.

The rearrangement uses TRBV5-1 and TRBJ2-7; TRBD2 matches at 9 bases. This CDR3 has 15 amino acids. Germline CDR1 SGHRS, CDR2 YFSETQ. V dropped 4 bases and J dropped 4; count of bases not matched to a gene: 9. The CDR3 nucleotides read TGCGCCAGCAGCCCGGCCTTGACTAGCGGTTACGAGCAGTACTTC. It is translated as CASSPALTSGYEQYF.

The chain is built from TRBV2 and TRBJ1-3; a possible D gene is TRBD1 (6 bases). CDR1 and CDR2 from the germline V gene are SNHLY and FYNNEI. The V and J ends lost 6 bases and 2 bases respectively, with 14 bases between them. The CDR3 extends over 15 amino acids. This CDR3 reads CASRPQGFAGNTIYF. As DNA, the CDR3 is TGTGCCAGCAGGCCCCAGGGGTTCGCTGGAAACACCATATATTTT.

The chain is built from TRBV5-4 and TRBJ1-1, with D possibly matching TRBD1 (5 bases). This CDR3 contains 15 residues. Germline lookup yields CDR1 SGHNT and CDR2 YYREEE (reference sequence). Between the trimmed V and J ends, which lost 4 bases and 0 bases, there was a span of 13 bases. The CDR3 is CASSPRTYMNTEAFF. Here the CDR3 DNA reads TGTGCCAGCAGCCCTCGGACATACATGAACACTGAAGCTTTCTTT.

Written as DNA, the CDR3 is TGTGCCAGCACCTGGACAGTTGGGCAGCCCCAGCATTTT. Its translation is CASTWTVGQPQHF. The chain joins TRBV12-3 or TRBV12-4 to TRBJ1-5, with a possible D match to TRBD1 (6 bases). Trimming stripped 7 bases from V and 7 bases from J, with 14 bases between. The CDR3 is made up of 13 amino acids.

The rearrangement uses TRBV28 and TRBJ2-1, with 8 bases matching TRBD1. CDR3 size: 15 residues. Germline V gene data show CDR1 as MDHEN and CDR2 as SYDVKM. V trimming: 4 bases; J trimming: 4 bases; junction bases outside the gene matches: 6. The CDR3 loop is CASSSGTGAYNEQFF. CDR3 DNA sequence: TGTGCCAGCAGTTCCGGGACAGGAGCATACAATGAGCAGTTCTTC.

The chain uses TRBV19 and TRBJ1-2; D may be TRBD1 (6 bases). This CDR3 has 13 amino acids. The germline gives CDR1 LNHDA, CDR2 SQIVND (reference sequence). Trimming removed 8 bases from V and 5 bases from J, with 15 bases in between. CDR3 in amino acids: CASARGGAYGYTF. The DNA of the CDR3 is TGTGCCAGTGCGAGGGGGGGGGCTTATGGCTACACCTTC.

This sequence joins TRBV6-5 and TRBJ1-5, with D tentatively TRBD1 (6 bases). The CDR3 consists of 14 residues. V dropped 8 bases and J dropped 3 bases, with 14 bases sitting between them. Germline V lookup: CDR1 MNHEY, CDR2 SVGAGI. The CDR3 sequence: CASHSGQHNQPQHF. The CDR3 DNA sequence: TGTGCCAGCCACTCAGGACAGCACAATCAGCCCCAGCATTTT.

The chain uses TRBV5-1 and TRBJ2-3; 7 nucleotides line up with TRBD1. V shed 6 bases and J 5 bases; nucleotides not matched to a gene: 6. From germline, CDR1 is SGHRS and CDR2 YFSETQ. The CDR3 sequence is 13 residues long. This chain's CDR3 is CASTRQGQDTQYF. DNA for the CDR3: TGCGCCAGCACGCGACAGGGACAAGATACGCAGTATTTT.

A note on this clone: Other DNA sequences in the sample encode the same CDR3. The genes are TRBV7-9 and TRBJ1-5, with 8 bases matching TRBD1. Germline lookup yields CDR1 SEHNR and CDR2 FQNEAQ (reference sequence). Losses at the gene ends were 5 bases for V and 7 bases for J; bases not matched to a gene: 7. CDR3 length: 14 residues. CDR3 sequence: CASSLGQGGQPQHF. As DNA, the CDR3 is TGTGCCAGCAGCCTCGGACAGGGCGGCCAGCCCCAGCATTTT. Looking up the rest from reference TRBV7-9 and TRBJ1-5 gives the full variable domain: DTGVSQNPRHKITKRGQNVTFRCDPISEHNRLYWYRQTLGQGPEFLTYFQNEAQLEKSRLLSDRFSAERPKGSFSTLEIQRTEQGDSAMYLCASSLGQGGQPQHFGDGTRLSIL.

The chain links TRBV11-3 to TRBJ2-1; D may match TRBD1 or TRBD2 (5 bases each). Trimming took off 0 bases at V and 0 bases at J, with 9 bases between the two ends. The CDR3 has 16 residues. Germline V lookup: CDR1 SGHNT, CDR2 YENEEA. CDR3 loop: CASSLDRDPSYNEQFF. In DNA form, the CDR3 reads TGTGCCAGCAGCTTAGATAGGGACCCCTCCTACAATGAGCAGTTCTTC.

The chain uses TRBV5-1 and TRBJ2-5; D unclear. The CDR3 length is 18 residues. Trimming cost V 2 bases and J 5 bases, with 25 bases left between them. Germline assignment: CDR1 SGHRS and CDR2 YFSETQ. CDR3 in amino acids: CASSFPRDQSWSMETQYF. DNA of the CDR3: TGCGCCAGCAGCTTCCCTAGAGACCAATCCTGGTCAATGGAGACCCAGTACTTC.

The chain couples TRBV25-1 to TRBJ1-6; 7 positions agree with TRBD1. The V and J ends lost 5 bases and 5 bases, in that order; junction bases with no gene match: 3. CDR1 is MGHDK, CDR2 SYGVNS, per germline. The CDR3 is 14 residues long. The CDR3 is CASSWDRDNSPLHF. The CDR3 bases are TGTGCCAGCAGTTGGGACAGAGATAATTCACCCCTCCACTTT.

The sample holds one count of this clone. The CDR3 here is CASSSQGRTGELFF. The DNA of the CDR3 is TGCGCCAGCAGTTCCCAGGGGAGGACCGGGGAGCTGTTTTTT. J is TRBJ2-2 and V is TRBV10-1; D may correspond to TRBD1 or TRBD2 (6 bases each). The ends were cut back, 5 bases at V and 5 bases at J, with 12 bases in the middle. The germline V gene encodes CDR1 WNHNN and CDR2 SYGVQD (reference sequence). There are 14 residues in the CDR3.

The chain links TRBV7-9 to TRBJ1-6, with TRBD1 as a possible D gene (6 bases). Trimming pared 5 bases from V and 4 bases from J, leaving 12 bases between. The CDR3 runs to 15 residues. Germline V gives CDR1 SEHNR, CDR2 FQNEAQ (reference sequence). The CDR3, as DNA: TGTGCCAGCAGCCCCGGGACACCTTATAATTCACCCCTCCACTTT. This sequence encodes CASSPGTPYNSPLHF.

The V call is TRBV7-8, the J call TRBJ1-5, with TRBD1 matching 9 bases. Trimming at V came to 5 bases and at J to 4 bases, leaving 9 bases not matched to a gene. This CDR3 is built from 16 residues. Germline V gene sequence: CDR1 SGHVS, CDR2 FQNEAQ. In DNA form, the CDR3 reads TGTGCCAGCAGCGGGGACGACAGGGGGTGGAATCAGCCCCAGCATTTT. This codes for CASSGDDRGWNQPQHF.

The genes are TRBV29-1 and TRBJ1-2; 8 bases map to TRBD1. CDR1 and CDR2 (germline): SQVTM, ANQGSEA. V lost 3 bases, J lost 3 bases, and 9 bases stayed unmatched. CDR3 length: 15 residues. The CDR3, as DNA: TGCAGCGTTGACCCGACGGGACAGGAGCACTATGGCTACACCTTC. Its protein is CSVDPTGQEHYGYTF.

The chain joins TRBV30 to TRBJ1-1, with unresolved D. Germline CDR1 reads GTSNPN; CDR2 reads SVGIG (reference sequence). CDR3 length: 11 amino acids. V was cut by 8 bases and J by 3 bases, with 10 bases left in between. The CDR3 protein is CARRRYTEAFF. CDR3 DNA: TGTGCCCGCCGGAGATACACTGAAGCTTTCTTT. The full variable domain, with the rest looked up from reference TRBV30 and TRBJ1-1, is SQTIHQWPATLVQPVGSPLSLECTVEGTSNPNLYWYRQAAGRGLQLLFYSVGIGQISSEVPQNLSASRPQDRQFILSSKKLLLSDSGFYLCARRRYTEAFFGQGTRLTVV.

This clone was counted a single time. V gene TRBV6-5 combines with J gene TRBJ2-7; D unresolved. The CDR3 extends over 13 amino acids. V lost 6 bases, J lost 1 base, and 10 bases lay in between. Germline-derived CDR1 and CDR2 are MNHEY and SVGAGI. The CDR3: CASRPTQSYEQYF. Written as DNA, the CDR3 is TGTGCCAGCAGACCGACACAGTCCTACGAGCAGTACTTC.

The J gene is TRBJ1-6, the V gene TRBV28; 7 nucleotides line up with TRBD1. Looked up from germline, CDR1 is MDHEN and CDR2 is SYDVKM. The CDR3 covers 16 residues. J was trimmed by 3 bases and V by 4 bases; bases with no gene match: 6. The chain's CDR3 is CASSSPGTVYNSPLHF. CDR3 sequence (DNA): TGTGCCAGCAGTTCCCCCGGGACAGTCTATAATTCACCCCTCCACTTT.

The chain has TRBV28 and TRBJ2-7; maybe TRBD2 (6 bases). The CDR3 runs 12 residues. Trimming removed 5 bases at V and 5 bases at J, with 10 bases between. Germline CDR1 reads MDHEN; CDR2 reads SYDVKM. As DNA, the CDR3 is TGTGCCAGCAGTCGCCGGAGGGACGAGCAGTACTTC. This encodes CASSRRRDEQYF.

The rearrangement uses TRBV5-1 and TRBJ1-1; tentative D call: TRBD1 (5 bases). Trimming took off 4 bases at V and 1 base at J, with 14 bases between the two ends. The CDR3 runs to 15 residues. Germline V lookup: CDR1 SGHRS, CDR2 YFSETQ. CDR3 sequence reads: CASSILGLSNTEAFF. The CDR3, as DNA: TGCGCCAGCAGCATCTTGGGACTGTCGAACACTGAAGCTTTCTTT.

This clone was seen more than once but under ten times. The rearrangement joins TRBV7-9 to TRBJ1-4, with no clear D. The CDR3 is made up of 13 amino acids. V lost 3 bases to trimming and J lost 7 bases, with 9 bases between them. CDR1 is SEHNR, CDR2 FQNEAQ, per germline (reference sequence). The CDR3 is CASSFTGREKLFF. For the CDR3, the DNA is TGTGCCAGCAGCTTTACCGGACGTGAAAAACTGTTTTTT. The variable domain in full, with the rest retrieved from reference TRBV7-9 and TRBJ1-4, is DTGVSQNPRHKITKRGQNVTFRCDPISEHNRLYWYRQTLGQGPEFLTYFQNEAQLEKSRLLSDRFSAERPKGSFSTLEIQRTEQGDSAMYLCASSFTGREKLFFGSGTQLSVL.